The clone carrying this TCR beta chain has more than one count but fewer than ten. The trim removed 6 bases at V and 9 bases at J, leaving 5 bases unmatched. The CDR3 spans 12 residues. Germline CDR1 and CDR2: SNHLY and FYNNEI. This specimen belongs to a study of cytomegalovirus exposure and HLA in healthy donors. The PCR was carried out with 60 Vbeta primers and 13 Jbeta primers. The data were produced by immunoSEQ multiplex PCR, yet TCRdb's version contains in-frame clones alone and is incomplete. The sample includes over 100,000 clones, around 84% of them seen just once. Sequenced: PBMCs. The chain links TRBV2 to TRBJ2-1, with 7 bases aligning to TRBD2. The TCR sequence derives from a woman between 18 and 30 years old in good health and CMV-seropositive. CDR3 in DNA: TGTGCCAGCAGCCGGGGGGTGGGTGAGCAGTTCTTC. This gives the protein CASSRGVGEQFF.